A single sample gave rise to the 24 T cell receptor beta chains below, sequenced in a study of shared clonotypes between healthy human individuals. CD45RO-negative cells were positively selected for CCR7, leaving out terminally differentiated effector memory CD45RA+ cells. Data came from immunoSEQ multiplex PCR; TCRdb stores just in-frame clones and leaves some out. There are roughly 1,800,000 clones in the sample; less than 95% occur only once, and 0.95% to 1.5% lies in the top ten. The source material was naive CD8+ T cells sorted from blood. The receptors originated from a man aged 18 to 30 in good health.

This chain connects TRBV11-2 to TRBJ2-7; TRBD2 aligns across 7 bases. J gave up 3 bases and V 4 bases, and 6 bases lay outside the gene matches. The CDR3 contains 14 residues. CDR1 is SGHAT and CDR2 is FQNNGV in the germline V gene. CDR3 sequence (DNA): TGTGCCAGCAGCTCTCTAGCGGATGACTACGAGCAGTACTTC. This encodes CASSSLADDYEQYF.

The rearrangement uses TRBV19 and TRBJ1-4; 10 positions agree with TRBD1. CDR3 length: 15 amino acids. J lost 7 bases, V lost 4 bases, and 6 bases had no gene match. The germline CDR1 and CDR2 sequences are LNHDA and SQIVND (reference sequence). The CDR3 protein is CASSTGTGAGEKLFF. The CDR3 DNA follows: TGTGCCAGTAGTACTGGGACAGGGGCGGGTGAAAAACTGTTTTTT.

The J gene is TRBJ2-7, the V gene TRBV19, with 8 nucleotides matching TRBD1. Germline CDR1 LNHDA, CDR2 SQIVND (reference sequence). V lost 5 bases, J lost 3 bases, and 9 bases stayed unmatched. This CDR3 is built from 15 residues. Here the CDR3 DNA reads TGTGCCAGTAGTGAACGGACAGGGTTTGACTACGAGCAGTACTTC. It encodes CASSERTGFDYEQYF.

The gene calls are TRBV27 and TRBJ1-6, with no clear D. The V gene lost 1 base and the J gene lost 8 bases, with 12 bases spanning the gap. Germline V gene lookup returns CDR1 MNHEY and CDR2 SMNVEV (reference sequence). The CDR3 extends over 15 amino acids. The CDR3 DNA reads as TGTGCCAGCAGTTTATTATGGGATTTCGATTCACCCCTCCACTTT. Its translation is CASSLLWDFDSPLHF.

This chain uses TRBV12-5 with TRBJ2-7; either TRBD1 or TRBD2 may supply D (5 bases each). The CDR3 has 14 residues. Germline loops: CDR1 LGHNT, CDR2 FRNRAP. The germline V and J ends were trimmed by 6 bases and 0 bases, with 12 bases remaining between them. In DNA, the CDR3 is TGTGCTAGTGGGTCCGGGGCACTCTCCTACGAGCAGTACTTC. It translates to CASGSGALSYEQYF.

The CDR3 is CASSIGLEPYEQYF. The CDR3 DNA reads TGTGCCAGTAGTATCGGACTCGAACCTTACGAGCAGTACTTC. The rearrangement links TRBV19 to TRBJ2-7; tentatively, D is TRBD2 (5 bases). Germline CDR1 and CDR2: LNHDA and SQIVND (reference sequence). The CDR3 sequence is 14 residues long. V dropped 3 bases and J dropped 4 bases, with 13 bases sitting between them.

A note on this clone: The sample contains more than one DNA sequence encoding this CDR3. This chain connects TRBV4-1 to TRBJ2-7; the D is unclear. Per the germline V gene, CDR1 is MGHRA and CDR2 is YSYEKL. V dropped 0 bases and J dropped 3 bases, with 6 bases sitting between them. The CDR3 spans 13 residues. The CDR3 protein is CASSQEGGYEQYF. The DNA of the CDR3 is TGCGCCAGCAGCCAAGAAGGCGGCTACGAGCAGTACTTC.

Remarks on this clone: Other DNA sequences within the sample encode an identical CDR3. The chain couples TRBV6-5 to TRBJ2-7; D not certain. The CDR3 covers 12 residues. In germline, CDR1 is MNHEY, CDR2 SVGAGI. Deletions cut 5 bases from V and 2 bases from J, with 7 bases between. The CDR3 is CASSTGPYEQYF. In DNA, the CDR3 is TGTGCCAGCAGTACTGGCCCCTACGAGCAGTACTTC.

The V call is TRBV28, the J call TRBJ2-7; D might be TRBD1 (6 bases). V gave up 8 bases and J gave up 2 bases, with 16 bases separating them. This CDR3 has 14 residues. Germline V CDR1 and CDR2: MDHEN, SYDVKM. The CDR3 loop is CASAWDNEAYEQYF. CDR3 in DNA: TGTGCCAGCGCATGGGACAATGAAGCCTACGAGCAGTACTTC.

The chain links TRBV27 to TRBJ2-3; TRBD2 matches 8 bases. The germline gives CDR1 MNHEY, CDR2 SMNVEV (reference sequence). This CDR3 spans 12 amino acids. Trimming took 8 bases from V and 5 from J; bases not matched to a gene: 3. The CDR3 nucleotides read TGTGCCAGCTTCGGGGGGGTAGATACGCAGTATTTT. Residues: CASFGGVDTQYF.

The CDR3 coding sequence is TGTGCCAGCACCCCAGGGTTACCGGCGCAGTTCTTC. Protein product: CASTPGLPAQFF. The chain is built from TRBV2 and TRBJ2-1, with D possibly being TRBD1 (5 bases). This CDR3 is built from 12 residues. The germline gives CDR1 SNHLY, CDR2 FYNNEI. The V end lost 7 bases, the J end lost 12 bases, and 16 bases lay between the germline ends.

CDR3 nucleotides: TGCAGCGTTGAAGAGGGGGGGACAGGGACCCACTACGAGCAGTACTTC. Protein: CSVEEGGTGTHYEQYF. This chain joins TRBV29-1 and TRBJ2-7, with 9 bases matching TRBD1. V dropped 0 bases and J dropped 3; count of bases not matched to a gene: 9. This CDR3 is built from 16 residues. Germline CDR1 reads SQVTM; CDR2 reads ANQGSEA.

The chain is built from TRBV11-3 and TRBJ1-5, with D maybe TRBD1 (5 bases). The CDR3 covers 17 residues. V lost 5 bases, J lost 5 bases, and 22 bases lay in between. Germline CDR1 is SGHNT and CDR2 is YENEEA. CDR3 region: CASSTPVGGASYQPQHF. DNA of the CDR3: TGTGCCAGCAGCACGCCGGTAGGAGGGGCAAGCTATCAGCCCCAGCATTTT.

This chain uses TRBV19 with TRBJ2-7, with D maybe TRBD1 (6 bases). With 1 base removed from V and 5 bases from J, the gap between germline ends came to 15 bases. Per the germline V gene, CDR1 is LNHDA and CDR2 is SQIVND (reference sequence). The CDR3 has 15 residues. CDR3 DNA: TGTGCCAGTAGTATAGTTGGGACACAAATGGACGAGCAGTACTTC. Protein: CASSIVGTQMDEQYF.

The chain uses TRBV2 and TRBJ1-4; 7 bases fit TRBD1. In germline, CDR1 is SNHLY, CDR2 FYNNEI. This CDR3 has 14 amino acids. J gave up 5 bases and V 7 bases, and 7 bases lay outside the gene matches. The CDR3 protein is CASTWDRLNEKLFF. The CDR3 bases are TGTGCCAGCACCTGGGACAGATTAAATGAAAAACTGTTTTTT.

The rearrangement joins TRBV9 to TRBJ2-1; 7 bases fit TRBD2. The CDR3 consists of 19 residues. Per the germline V gene, CDR1 is SGDLS and CDR2 is YYNGEE. V shed 0 bases, J shed 9 bases, and the junction held 21 bases outside the gene matches. Here the CDR3 DNA reads TGTGCCAGCAGCGTAGCGGGTAGGACCGACGCGGGAGATTGGGGTGAGCAGTTCTTC. It is translated as CASSVAGRTDAGDWGEQFF.

This chain links TRBV5-1 with TRBJ2-7, with 7 bases lining up with TRBD2. The V and J ends lost 4 bases and 4 bases, in that order; junction bases with no gene match: 8. From germline, CDR1 is SGHRS and CDR2 YFSETQ. There are 14 residues in the CDR3. In DNA form, the CDR3 reads TGCGCCAGCAGCCCTGGGGAGGGTGGGTACGAGCAGTACTTC. Translated: CASSPGEGGYEQYF. Full variable domain (outside the CDR3, taken from reference TRBV5-1 and TRBJ2-7): KAGVTQTPRYLIKTRGQQVTLSCSPISGHRSVSWYQQTPGQGLQFLFEYFSETQRNKGNFPGRFSGRQFSNSRSEMNVSTLELGDSALYLCASSPGEGGYEQYFGPGTRLTVT.

The count of this clone is one. The chain joins TRBV9 to TRBJ2-1; the match to TRBD1 covers 7 bases. Germline V gene sequence: CDR1 SGDLS, CDR2 YYNGEE. The CDR3 length is 15 residues. V lost 0 bases and J lost 8; bases outside the gene matches: 8. CDR3: CASSVGDSLYYEQFF. The CDR3 nucleotides are TGTGCCAGCAGCGTAGGGGACAGTCTATACTATGAGCAGTTCTTC.

Details on this clone: Other DNA sequences in this specimen translate into the identical CDR3. The chain is built from TRBV19 and TRBJ2-6, with D uncertain. The CDR3 consists of 14 residues. Germline CDR1 LNHDA, CDR2 SQIVND (reference sequence). Trimming removed 3 bases at V and 0 bases at J, with 3 bases between. CDR3: CASSIVSGANVLTF. In DNA form, the CDR3 reads TGTGCCAGTAGTATCGTCTCTGGGGCCAACGTCCTGACTTTC.

The chain couples TRBV11-2 to TRBJ2-7, with TRBD2 matching over 11 bases. Germline trimming cut 1 base from V and 2 bases from J; bases unmatched to any gene: 7. Germline values: CDR1 SGHAT, CDR2 FQNNGV. This CDR3 spans 17 amino acids. CDR3 coding DNA: TGTGCCAGCAGCTTAGTAGTCGGGACTAGCGGCGCCTACGAGCAGTACTTC. Translated, it gives CASSLVVGTSGAYEQYF.

This chain connects TRBV7-9 to TRBJ2-7; D is undetermined. Trimming removed 2 bases from V and 2 bases from J, with 7 bases in between. Germline-derived CDR1 and CDR2 are SEHNR and FQNEAQ (reference sequence). This CDR3 spans 13 amino acids. The CDR3 protein is CASSLRDTYEQYF. As DNA, the CDR3 is TGTGCCAGCAGCTTACGAGACACCTACGAGCAGTACTTC.

This clone showed up just once. The chain carries TRBV13 and TRBJ1-1; 7 nucleotides agree with TRBD1. CDR3 length: 15 residues. V lost 5 bases, J lost 1 base, and 7 bases stayed unmatched. Germline-derived CDR1 and CDR2 are PRHDT and FYEKMQ (reference sequence). The CDR3: CASSITGQKNTEAFF. In DNA form, the CDR3 reads TGTGCCAGCAGCATCACGGGACAGAAGAACACTGAAGCTTTCTTT.

The chain employs TRBV30 and TRBJ2-1; 11 nucleotides match TRBD1. The J segment lost 8 bases and the V segment lost 2 bases, leaving 8 bases of the junction unmatched. CDR3 size: 15 residues. Germline loops: CDR1 GTSNPN, CDR2 SVGIG (reference sequence). CDR3 DNA sequence: TGTGCCTGGAGTTTGGGGACAGGGGGTATCGATGAGCAGTTCTTC. As protein: CAWSLGTGGIDEQFF.

A note on this clone: Distinct nucleotide sequences in the sample also encode this CDR3. The chain combines TRBV28 with TRBJ1-1; D gene uncertain. CDR3 length: 11 residues. Trimming removed 8 bases at V and 2 bases at J, with 6 bases between. Germline-derived CDR1 and CDR2 are MDHEN and SYDVKM. The CDR3 sequence: CASRVNTEAFF. The CDR3, as DNA: TGTGCCAGCCGAGTAAACACTGAAGCTTTCTTT.